This is a list of T cell receptor beta chains from one sample in a study of blood T cell repertoires in COVID-19. Measured with immunoSEQ multiplex PCR; TCRdb has only the in-frame clones, and not every one. The sample lists fewer than 6,000 clones, approximately 88% seen once, with around 20% in the top ten. The sample taken for sequencing was peripheral blood. The receptors shown here come from a human donor in a cohort sampled during active COVID-19. CDR3s include the opening cysteine and the closing phenylalanine or tryptophan. D genes are given only for firm matches. Rows may omit the clone size; those that give it use once, few, many or a size class.

V gene	D gene	J gene	clone size	CDR3 DNA	CDR3 protein
TRBV6-1	.	TRBJ1-1	.	TGTGCCAGCAGTGGGACTGGGAGGGGCATGAACACTGAAGCTTTCTTT	CASSGTGRGMNTEAFF
TRBV18	TRBD2	TRBJ2-7	once	TGTGCCAGCTCACAGGACTCACCGATGGGACTAGCGGGAGGCCCCTACGAGCAGTACTTC	CASSQDSPMGLAGGPYEQYF
TRBV6-1	.	TRBJ1-5	few	TGTGCCAGCAGTGAGACTTACAATCAGCCCCAGCATTTT	CASSETYNQPQHF
TRBV5-4	.	TRBJ2-2	.	TGTGCCAGCAGCTTGGTGGCAAACACCGGGGAGCTGTTTTTT	CASSLVANTGELFF
TRBV3-1/TRBV3-2	TRBD2	TRBJ2-3	.	TGTGCCAGCAGCCAAGCTTCTCGACTAGCGGGCACAGATACGCAGTATTTT	CASSQASRLAGTDTQYF
TRBV5-6	.	TRBJ2-5	.	TGTGCCAGCAGCTTGATCTGGGGCGTTGAGGAGACCCAGTACTTC	CASSLIWGVEETQYF
TRBV7-6	.	TRBJ1-2	.	TGTGCCAGCAGCTCGTATAACTATGGCTACACCTTC	CASSSYNYGYTF
TRBV3-1/TRBV3-2	TRBD1	TRBJ1-2	.	TGTGCCAGCAGCCCATTCGGACAGGGGATCGACTATGGCTACACCTTC	CASSPFGQGIDYGYTF
TRBV11-1	.	TRBJ2-3	.	TGTGCCAGCAGCTCGTTTTCCTACGATACGCAGTATTTT	CASSSFSYDTQYF
TRBV16	.	TRBJ2-1	.	TGTGCCAGCAGCCGACAGGCTAGCTCCTACAATGAGCAGTTCTTC	CASSRQASSYNEQFF
TRBV27	TRBD1	TRBJ1-1	.	TGTGCCAGCAGACCGGGACAGGGGGTATCTGAAGCTTTCTTT	CASRPGQGVSEAFF
TRBV19	TRBD1	TRBJ1-3	.	TGTGCCAGTAGTAGACAGGGGGATGCGGGAAACACCATATATTTT	CASSRQGDAGNTIYF
TRBV9	.	TRBJ1-4	.	TGTGCCAGCAGCACGGGGTCAAATGAAAAACTGTTTTTT	CASSTGSNEKLFF
TRBV19	.	TRBJ2-1	once	TGTGCCAGTAGTCCGGAGGGACTCCACTCCAATGAGCAGTTCTTC	CASSPEGLHSNEQFF
TRBV6-2/TRBV6-3	.	TRBJ1-1	.	TGTGCCAGCAGTCCGGGACACAGCACTGAAGCTTTCTTT	CASSPGHSTEAFF
TRBV7-8	TRBD2	TRBJ2-4	.	TGTGCCAGCAGCTCCAGACTAGCGGGACCGGACTTTCTAGCCAAAAACATTCAGTACTTC	CASSSRLAGPDFLAKNIQYF
TRBV5-1	.	TRBJ2-7	.	TGCGCCAGCAGCTTACAGGGTAGTATGTACGAGCAGTACTTC	CASSLQGSMYEQYF
TRBV4-2	.	TRBJ2-7	.	TGTGCCAGCAGCCCAGGGGCTAGCGGAACTACCTACGAGCAGTACTTC	CASSPGASGTTYEQYF
TRBV28	.	TRBJ2-1	.	TGTGCCAGCAGTCCCCCGGGGGTTGGGATCTACAATGAGCAGTTCTTC	CASSPPGVGIYNEQFF
TRBV7-9	TRBD2	TRBJ2-3	.	TGTGCCAGCAGCTCACAACTAGCGGGGATCACAGATACGCAGTATTTT	CASSSQLAGITDTQYF
TRBV27	.	TRBJ1-5	few	TGTGCCAGCAGTTTGTTTGGCAGGGTCGACCAGCCCCAGCATTTT	CASSLFGRVDQPQHF
TRBV5-6	.	TRBJ1-2	once	TGTGCCAGCAGCTTGGCCAGGGTTGAATGGGGCTACACCTTC	CASSLARVEWGYTF
TRBV18	TRBD2	TRBJ2-3	.	TGTGCCAGCTCCCCGGGACTAGCGGTCTTACAAACAGATACGCAGTATTTT	CASSPGLAVLQTDTQYF
TRBV7-6	TRBD2	TRBJ2-5	.	TGTGCCAGCAGCGCCCGCTGGCGCGGGGGGACCCAAGAGACCCAGTACTTC	CASSARWRGGTQETQYF
TRBV30	TRBD2	TRBJ2-3	.	TGTGCCTGGGCTCAAGGGCTAGCGGGGGGGACTAGCACAGATACGCAGTATTTT	CAWAQGLAGGTSTDTQYF
TRBV7-2	TRBD1	TRBJ1-5	once	TGTGCCAGCAGCGCTGGGACAGGGGGAGGATATAGCAATCAGCCCCAGCATTTT	CASSAGTGGGYSNQPQHF
TRBV20-1	.	TRBJ1-1	once	TGCAGTGCTAGTAGCAGAAACAGGAACACTGAAGCTTTCTTT	CSASSRNRNTEAFF
TRBV28	TRBD1	TRBJ2-2	.	TGTGCCAGCAGCCCTACCGGGACAGGGGGCAAAGGGGAGCTGTTTTTT	CASSPTGTGGKGELFF
TRBV29-1	.	TRBJ1-2	.	TGCAGCGTTGTTCCCAGTACCTATGGCTACACCTTC	CSVVPSTYGYTF
TRBV18	.	TRBJ2-5	.	TGTGCCAGCTCACCCCGGACTGCCGAAGAGACCCAGTACTTC	CASSPRTAEETQYF
TRBV5-4	TRBD1	TRBJ1-1	.	TGTGCCAGCAGCCTCCGGGACAGGGTGGGCACTGAAGCTTTCTTT	CASSLRDRVGTEAFF
TRBV9	.	TRBJ1-6	once	TGTGCCAGCAGCGTTACCGGGTCGAACGAGTCACCCCTCCACTTT	CASSVTGSNESPLHF
TRBV7-2	.	TRBJ1-2	.	TGTGCCAGCAGCCCAACTTGGCTACAGGGCATCTATGGCTACACCTTC	CASSPTWLQGIYGYTF
TRBV25-1	.	TRBJ2-2	once	TGTGCCAGCAGTGCCGCAGGGAACACCGGGGAGCTGTTTTTT	CASSAAGNTGELFF
TRBV11-2	TRBD2	TRBJ2-7	few	TGTGCCAGCAGCTTAGGAGCGGGAGGGACCTACGAGCAGTACTTC	CASSLGAGGTYEQYF
TRBV4-1	TRBD1	TRBJ2-2	.	TGCGCCAGCAATGAACAGGGGTACACCGGGGAGCTGTTTTTT	CASNEQGYTGELFF
TRBV6-1	.	TRBJ1-5	.	TGTGCCAGCAGTGAAGGGTGGGCTGGGGGAGGTAGCAATCAGCCCCAGCATTTT	CASSEGWAGGGSNQPQHF
TRBV5-1	TRBD1	TRBJ1-1	.	TGCGCCAGCAGCTCGACGACAGGGCAATGGAACACTGAAGCTTTCTTT	CASSSTTGQWNTEAFF
TRBV6-5	TRBD1	TRBJ2-5	.	TGTGCCAGCAGTCGGACAGGGGGACGGCAAGAGACCCAGTACTTC	CASSRTGGRQETQYF
TRBV4-3	.	TRBJ2-2	.	TGCGCCAGCAGCCAGTCTACGAACACCGGGGAGCTGTTTTTT	CASSQSTNTGELFF
TRBV7-7	TRBD2	TRBJ2-1	.	TGTGCTAGCAGCCGGATAGCGGGAAACGCTTACAATGAGCAGTTCTTC	CASSRIAGNAYNEQFF
TRBV10-3	.	TRBJ1-6	.	TGTGCCATCAGCCAACAGGGTTATAATTCACCCCTCCACTTT	CAISQQGYNSPLHF
TRBV7-2	.	TRBJ2-2	.	TGTGCCAGCAGCTTAGCGCTACTCAGGGCAAACACCGGGGAGCTGTTTTTT	CASSLALLRANTGELFF
TRBV23-1	TRBD1	TRBJ2-2	.	TGCGCCAGCAGTCAAAAAGGGACAGGGAACACCGGGGAGCTGTTTTTT	CASSQKGTGNTGELFF
TRBV7-2	.	TRBJ1-3	.	TGTGCCAGCAGCTTAGCCCTCGGCGGGGGCGCTTCAGGAAACACCATATATTTT	CASSLALGGGASGNTIYF
TRBV7-2	TRBD1	TRBJ1-2	.	TGTGCCAGCAGCTGGACAGGGAAGGTAACGGATGGCTACACCTTC	CASSWTGKVTDGYTF